This T cell receptor (beta chain) comes out of a study of blood T cell repertoires in COVID-19. Study as a whole: COVID-19 samples from acute and convalescent phases originated in the United States, Italy and Spain. PBMCs, B-cell-depleted T cells, or T cells provided the cDNA or gDNA that made up the material.

One Seattle source followed patients from active infection through their disease course. Germline loops: CDR1 SGHNT, CDR2 YYREEE (reference sequence). Trimming stripped 2 bases from V and 6 bases from J, with 11 bases between. The CDR3 runs to 14 residues. Data came from immunoSEQ multiplex PCR; TCRdb stores just in-frame clones and leaves some out. The sample carries over 80,000 clones, under 80% recorded once. The sample holds a few counts of this clone. This TCR came from a man between 65 and 85 years old with COVID-19, enrolled during active disease. V and J are TRBV5-4 and TRBJ2-2; D remains unclear. Sequencing was performed on peripheral blood. For the CDR3, the DNA is TGTGCCAGCAGCTTTAAATCGGTTGCCGGGGAGCTGTTTTTT. Amino acid sequence: CASSFKSVAGELFF. Full variable domain (rest looked up from reference TRBV5-4 and TRBJ2-2): ETGVTQSPTHLIKTRGQQVTLRCSSQSGHNTVSWYQQALGQGPQFIFQYYREEENGRGNFPPRFSGLQFPNYSSELNVNALELDDSALYLCASSFKSVAGELFFGEGSRLTVL.